This paragraph reports one T cell receptor (beta chain). Its matching antigen is unknown. The source material, RNA transcripts, was used to amplify TCR beta CDR3 regions. In the first-round RT-PCR of the TCR CDR3, the HTBI primer set was used. TCRdb redid the calling of the multiplex PCR reads with MiXCR, one entry per CDR3 protein. The sample yields about 840,000 distinct CDR3 sequences, 35% to 40% seen once. This specimen comes from a study of T cells in Graves' hyperthyroidism and ophthalmopathy. As for the study in general: Peripheral blood was acquired at first diagnosis, ahead of any therapy whatsoever. Study results and caveats: Blood also contained most expanded thyroid clonotypes above 0.001.

Any patient presenting with uncontrolled infection, other autoimmune disease, pregnancy or lactation was left out. The PBMCs had their origin in 7.5 to 10 ml of fresh peripheral blood. Sequenced material: blood. This receptor was obtained from a man between 18 and 29 years old with Graves' hyperthyroidism.

CDR3 nucleotide sequence: TGTGCCATCAGTGAGGACAGGGGGCGTCGGGGGTCGGATGGCTACACCTTC. Its translation is CAISEDRGRRGSDGYTF. The gene calls are TRBV10-3 and TRBJ1-2, with 10 bases matching TRBD1. The CDR3 extends over 17 amino acids. The junction had 12 bases not matched to a gene; V was cut back by 2 bases and J by 6 bases. CDR1 and CDR2 from the germline V gene are ENHRY and SYGVKD.